These T cell receptor beta chains were read from a single sample in a study of T-cell reconstitution after alpha-beta-depleted transplantation in children. TCRdb re-analysed the PCR reads in MiXCR, keeping a single row per CDR3 protein. Of about 610,000 distinct CDR3 sequences in the sample, approximately 10% are singletons; the top ten hold approximately 4.1%. Sequencing used PBMCs from the stem cell graft donor, obtained from the stem cell graft. These receptors were collected from a human donor who donated a stem cell graft to a child with acute myeloid leukemia. CDR3s include the opening cysteine and the closing phenylalanine or tryptophan. Each record gives: V gene, clone size, J gene, CDR3 protein. Size values are once, few and many counts, or a class for expanded clones, and some rows have none.

V gene: TRBV29-1; clone size: few; J gene: TRBJ2-1; CDR3 protein: CSVDGLVTSGRYNEQFF
V gene: TRBV9; clone size: many; J gene: TRBJ2-5; CDR3 protein: CASSVEGLNRQGGGQETQYF
V gene: TRBV28; clone size: NA; J gene: TRBJ1-1; CDR3 protein: CASRVGGENTEAFF
V gene: TRBV6-2/TRBV6-3; clone size: NA; J gene: TRBJ1-5; CDR3 protein: CASSYHSRGLLSPDSNQPQHF
V gene: TRBV9; clone size: NA; J gene: TRBJ2-7; CDR3 protein: CASSPTGTGTPYEQYF
V gene: TRBV6-2/TRBV6-3; clone size: few; J gene: TRBJ2-7; CDR3 protein: CAHTRSRYEQYF
V gene: TRBV7-3; clone size: NA; J gene: TRBJ2-2; CDR3 protein: CASSLNPSSTGELFF
V gene: TRBV12-3/TRBV12-4; clone size: NA; J gene: TRBJ2-5; CDR3 protein: CASSRTPTGGQETQYF
V gene: TRBV29-1; clone size: many; J gene: TRBJ2-3; CDR3 protein: CSKTSGSTDTQYF
V gene: TRBV28; clone size: NA; J gene: TRBJ2-1; CDR3 protein: CASSVGLAGDATYNEQFF
V gene: TRBV5-1; clone size: few; J gene: TRBJ1-1; CDR3 protein: CASRAPGAGTEAFF
V gene: TRBV12-3/TRBV12-4; clone size: NA; J gene: TRBJ2-1; CDR3 protein: CASSFQREGDEQFF
V gene: TRBV27; clone size: NA; J gene: TRBJ2-3; CDR3 protein: CASSLGRRSTDTQYF
V gene: TRBV6-1; clone size: many; J gene: TRBJ2-3; CDR3 protein: CASSESGSYTQYF
V gene: TRBV12-3/TRBV12-4; clone size: many; J gene: TRBJ1-1; CDR3 protein: CASSLRTGNTEAFF
V gene: TRBV28; clone size: NA; J gene: TRBJ2-7; CDR3 protein: CATLSGSPSEQYF
V gene: TRBV7-7; clone size: few; J gene: TRBJ2-3; CDR3 protein: CASSASGRAWGTDTQYF
V gene: TRBV20-1; clone size: few; J gene: TRBJ2-1; CDR3 protein: CSARGKDRFYNEQFF
V gene: TRBV29-1; clone size: few; J gene: TRBJ2-5; CDR3 protein: CSVEFASETQYF